The 18 T cell receptor beta chains below come from one sample, sequenced in a study of T-cell reconstitution after alpha-beta-depleted transplantation in children. A TCRbeta library incorporating unique molecular identifiers was prepared. TCRdb ran MiXCR on the PCR reads and lists one entry per CDR3 protein. The sample lists roughly 250,000 distinct CDR3 sequences; around 7.8% were seen once. The sample in question was PBMCs, mostly from graft donor cells, obtained 180 days after TCRalphabeta/CD19-depleted stem cell transplant. The receptors derive from a male patient younger than 18 who had a stem cell transplant for acute lymphoblastic leukemia, so the T cells may come from the graft donor.

This clonotype was found many times. This chain uses TRBV2 with TRBJ2-5, with D tentatively TRBD1 (6 bases). Germline V gene sequence: CDR1 SNHLY, CDR2 FYNNEI. CDR3 length: 17 residues. Trimming removed 6 bases at V and 2 bases at J, with 22 bases between. The CDR3 DNA is TGTGCCAGCAGGGTCGGGACAATGCTGCTCGGGCAAGAGACCCAGTACTTC. It translates to CASRVGTMLLGQETQYF.

This clonotype was observed at least ten times. The chain links TRBV20-1 to TRBJ2-1; TRBD2 matches 8 bases. There are 16 residues in the CDR3. Germline values: CDR1 DFQATT, CDR2 SNEGSKA (reference sequence). The J segment lost 6 bases and the V segment lost 5 bases, leaving 15 bases of the junction unmatched. The CDR3 sequence: CSAFWIGLAVPNEQFF. Written as DNA, the CDR3 is TGCAGTGCTTTTTGGATCGGACTAGCCGTACCCAATGAGCAGTTCTTC.

This clonotype was seen at least ten times. The chain combines TRBV28 with TRBJ1-1; D not resolved. From germline, CDR1 is MDHEN and CDR2 SYDVKM. There are 11 residues in the CDR3. Trimming cost V 5 bases and J 11 bases, with 12 bases left between them. CDR3 sequence reads: CASSNRVIAFF. The CDR3 coding sequence is TGTGCCAGCAGTAACCGGGTTATTGCTTTCTTT.

Many counts were recorded for this clonotype. The chain joins TRBV4-3 to TRBJ2-1; the D gene is possibly TRBD1 (6 bases). There are 14 residues in the CDR3. The V gene lost 4 bases and the J gene lost 9 bases, with 16 bases spanning the gap. The germline V gene has CDR1 LGHNA and CDR2 YSLEER. Here the CDR3 DNA reads TGCGCCAGCAGCCGCGATGGCCGACAGGTTGAGCAGTTCTTC. The encoded protein is CASSRDGRQVEQFF.

This clonotype has just one count. The chain has TRBV9 and TRBJ2-4; 9 nucleotides align to TRBD2. CDR3 length equals 15 residues. Per the germline V gene, CDR1 is SGDLS and CDR2 is YYNGEE. After removal of 4 bases from V and 7 bases from J, the junction contained 9 bases not matched to a gene. The chain's CDR3 is CASSPPSGVRNIQYF. DNA of the CDR3: TGTGCCAGCAGCCCCCCTAGCGGGGTGAGGAACATTCAGTACTTC.

This clonotype was counted many times. The rearrangement links TRBV6-5 to TRBJ1-1; D call uncertain. CDR3 size: 14 residues. Germline CDR1 MNHEY, CDR2 SVGAGI. V lost 0 bases, J lost 5 bases, and 10 bases lay in between. The CDR3 loop is CASSYSGRETEAFF. CDR3 nucleotide sequence: TGTGCCAGCAGTTACTCGGGAAGGGAGACTGAAGCTTTCTTT.

The V gene is TRBV10-3, the J gene TRBJ2-7, with TRBD1 matching over 9 bases. The germline CDR1 and CDR2 sequences are ENHRY and SYGVKD. The CDR3 loop spans 16 amino acids. The junction had 5 bases not matched to a gene; V was cut back by 1 base and J by 1 base. The CDR3 reads CAISELSGTGSYEQYF. In DNA, the CDR3 is TGTGCCATCAGTGAGTTAAGTGGGACAGGGTCCTACGAGCAGTACTTC.

This clonotype has ten or more counts. The rearrangement links TRBV20-1 to TRBJ2-1, with TRBD2 matching over 7 bases. Germline V gives CDR1 DFQATT, CDR2 SNEGSKA (reference sequence). V dropped 0 bases and J dropped 3; count of bases not matched to a gene: 8. The CDR3 covers 16 residues. This CDR3 is CSARDPLAAFYNEQFF. The DNA for the CDR3 is TGCAGTGCTAGAGATCCCCTAGCGGCCTTCTACAATGAGCAGTTCTTC.

This clonotype was counted ten times or more. This sequence joins TRBV15 and TRBJ2-5; possible D gene TRBD2, 5 bases. Germline-derived CDR1 and CDR2 are LNHNV and YYDKDF (reference sequence). V gave up 1 base and J gave up 5 bases, with 14 bases separating them. The CDR3 loop spans 15 amino acids. For the CDR3, the DNA is TGTGCCACCAGCAGAGCCTACAGCGGTCGGGAGACCCAGTACTTC. It is translated as CATSRAYSGRETQYF.

This clonotype was seen many times. J is TRBJ2-7 and V is TRBV21-1; the D call in the table, TRBD1, was not verified against the DNA. TRBV21-1 has pseudogene status. The CDR3 totals 16 residues. CDR3 in DNA: TGTGCCAGCACCAAAGGGGCGACAGGGTTAGGCTACGAGCAGTACTTC. Translating it yields CASTKGATGLGYEQYF.

Worth noting for this clonotype: Since a much larger clone is just one base distant, this may be a read error. The genes are TRBV6-5 and TRBJ1-4; D is unresolved. This CDR3 has 14 amino acids. The germline gives CDR1 MNHEY, CDR2 SVGAGI. The CDR3 loop reads CANSYDRANEKLFF. The CDR3 coding sequence is TGTGCCAACAGTTACGACCGAGCTAATGAAAAACTGTTTTTT.

As for this clonotype: A much bigger clone sits one base away, suggesting this may be a read error. J is TRBJ1-1 and V is TRBV3-1; the D is unclear. The CDR3 runs to 14 residues. The germline CDR1 and CDR2 sequences are LGHDT and YNNKEL (reference sequence). V was pared by 3 bases and J by 1 base, with 9 bases between. The CDR3 nucleotides are TGTGCCAGCAGCCATGGGGAGAGGAACACTGAAGCTTTCTTT. It yields the protein CASSHGERNTEAFF. Combining the CDR3 with reference TRBV3-1 and TRBJ1-1 gives the whole variable domain DTAVSQTPKYLVTQMGNDKSIKCEQNLGHDTMYWYKQDSKKFLKIMFSYNNKELIINETVPNRFSPKSPDKAHLNLHINSLELGDSAVYFCASSHGERNTEAFFGQGTRLTVV.

This clonotype showed up many times. This rearrangement joins TRBV24-1 to TRBJ2-1, with D perhaps matching TRBD2 (6 bases). The CDR3 consists of 14 residues. The V end lost 5 bases, the J end lost 9 bases, and 16 bases lay between the germline ends. Germline V gives CDR1 KGHDR, CDR2 SFDVKD. This chain's CDR3 is CATSGLRDTGEQFF. CDR3 nucleotides: TGTGCCACCAGTGGCCTGCGGGATACTGGTGAGCAGTTCTTC.

There are many counts of this clonotype. The chain carries TRBV27 and TRBJ2-1, with 10 bases fitting TRBD2. The CDR3 length is 15 residues. With V trimmed by 6 bases and J by 1 base, 3 bases remained unmatched. From germline, CDR1 is MNHEY and CDR2 SMNVEV (reference sequence). In DNA, the CDR3 is TGTGCCAGCAGGCTGACTAGCGGGTCCTACAATGAGCAGTTCTTC. Translation gives CASRLTSGSYNEQFF.

There are many counts of this clonotype. The V and J genes are TRBV7-2 and TRBJ1-6; D possibly corresponds to TRBD1 (6 bases). From germline, CDR1 is SGHTA and CDR2 FQGNSA. CDR3 length: 16 residues. Trimming took 0 bases from V and 7 from J, leaving 13 bases between them. CDR3 loop: CASSLAGAGDNSPLHF. The CDR3 DNA sequence: TGTGCCAGCAGCTTAGCTGGCGCAGGGGACAATTCACCCCTCCACTTT.

Only a few counts were recorded for this clonotype. V and J are TRBV20-1 and TRBJ2-3; weak D call: TRBD1 (6 bases). Germline V gene lookup returns CDR1 DFQATT and CDR2 SNEGSKA (reference sequence). The CDR3 sequence is 13 residues long. Trimming took 3 bases from V and 3 from J, leaving 10 bases between them. This chain's CDR3 is CSASFRGTDTQYF. The CDR3 DNA follows: TGCAGTGCTAGTTTCAGGGGTACAGATACGCAGTATTTT.

This clonotype was picked up a small number of times. The V and J genes are TRBV5-4 and TRBJ2-5, with 8 positions matching TRBD2. After removal of 2 bases from V and 4 bases from J, the junction contained 16 bases not matched to a gene. The CDR3 runs to 18 residues. Germline loops: CDR1 SGHNT, CDR2 YYREEE (reference sequence). CDR3 residues: CASSLPGGGGPFGETQYF. For the CDR3, the DNA is TGTGCCAGCAGCTTACCGGGGGGCGGGGGGCCCTTTGGAGAGACCCAGTACTTC.

This clonotype appeared many times. The genes are TRBV7-8 and TRBJ2-1; 9 bases are a match to TRBD1. The germline CDR1 and CDR2 sequences are SGHVS and FQNEAQ. J gave up 9 bases and V 5 bases, and 8 bases lay outside the gene matches. This CDR3 has 14 residues. CDR3 bases: TGTGCCAGCAGCCCTACCGGGACAGGGCTTGAGCAGTTCTTC. As protein: CASSPTGTGLEQFF.